Detailed here is one T cell receptor beta chain. The target antigen is unknown. Generated by immunoSEQ multiplex PCR, the TCRdb table keeps only in-frame clones and is missing some. The table has fewer than 200,000 clones, 85% to 95% seen once. This specimen comes from a study of T cell responses to AZD1222 COVID-19 vaccine. Findings and caveats of the study: Donors in the cohort were predominantly white British and more often female, and clonal diversity was possibly underestimated.

V gave up 5 bases and J gave up 4 bases, with 11 bases separating them. The germline CDR1 and CDR2 sequences are MDHEN and SYDVKM. The CDR3 totals 13 residues. This sequence originates from an adult in good health. V and J are TRBV28 and TRBJ1-1; a possible D gene is TRBD1 (5 bases). This sample comprised peripheral blood, obtained on day 0 of AZD1222 vaccination. The CDR3, as DNA: TGTGCCAGCAGTATAGGGGACGGCACTGAAGCTTTCTTT. As protein: CASSIGDGTEAFF.